This T cell receptor (beta chain) came from a study of T-cell memory formation after mild COVID-19. Each CDR3 protein is one row after TCRdb ran MiXCR on the 5' RACE reads. Of around 300,000 distinct CDR3 sequences in the sample, roughly 8.2% were seen once. This CDR3 is built from 13 residues. With 4 bases removed from V and 6 bases from J, the gap between germline ends came to 10 bases. The germline CDR1 and CDR2 sequences are MNHEY and SMNVEV (reference sequence). In its sample, this clonotype was seen a few times. Sequencing was performed on PBMCs or a T cell subset sorted from them (not recorded which). The chain couples TRBV27 to TRBJ1-5; D is ambiguous. The sequence was obtained from a man aged 18-30 years who had mild COVID-19 (a few samples of this study predate the infection). Cell type and time point are not known. Written as DNA, the CDR3 is TGTGCCAGCAGTTCATTTAACGGTCAGCCCCAGCATTTT. This encodes CASSSFNGQPQHF.